This T cell receptor (beta chain) was sequenced in a study of blood T cell repertoires in COVID-19 (dated by TCRdb to 2018 to 2020). About the study as a whole: Samples covering the acute and convalescent phases of COVID-19 were provided by collaborators in the United States, Italy and Spain. The material from the prospective study consisted of cDNA or gDNA derived from T cells, B-cell-depleted T cells, or PBMCs. The dataset comprised deeply sampled blood TCRbeta repertoires from subjects exposed to, actively infected with, or recovered from COVID-19. The repertoires were released in a freely available public database meant as a resource for research on the immune response to SARS-CoV-2. Samples were obtained from the ongoing ImmuneRACE study (first 160 participants) and from 1,254 subjects provided by 6 global collaborators. Sample metadata almost always included a de-identified subject ID, COVID-19 status, age in years and sex. Where available, HLA class I and class II types were obtained from metadata supplied by the sample provider rather than from assay-based typing.

In regard to this clone: No cognate antigen has been identified for it. There are no base qualities to consult, and no much larger clone falls within one base.

Samples from volunteer blood donors who had recovered from COVID-19 were contributed by a second Seattle source. Each collaborating institution followed its own protocols to collect whole blood in K2EDTA tubes. For TCRbeta analysis, collaborators shipped samples in one of three forms: frozen whole blood, isolated PBMCs, or DNA extracted from either of those sample types. On the study overall, not on this receptor specifically: The amount of clinical and demographic metadata varied by source and participant and was provided uncurated.

TCRbeta CDR3 regions were amplified from genomic DNA using the immunoSEQ Assay, a bias-controlled multiplex PCR. The original pipeline was this. The number of nucleated cells in each sample was estimated from the amplification of reference gene primers within the assay. Sequence reads were collapsed and filtered to measure the absolute abundance of every unique TCRbeta CDR3 rearrangement. For each sample, productive Simpson clonality was calculated as the square root of Simpson's diversity index across productive rearrangements. Drawn from immuneACCESS, this table holds only the in-frame rearrangements with V and J called that TCRdb kept. Clones are partly lost; checked studies trace under half to an unresolved V gene and leave the rest unexplained. V, J and clone size derive from that table, while D and trimming were established from the DNA sequence. The sample has approximately 200,000 clones on record, around four fifths of them singletons. Clones ranked in the top ten supply approximately 5% of the sample.

Via the germline V gene, CDR1 is LGHNT and CDR2 FRNRAP. The CDR3 sequence holds 13 residues, the cysteine and phenylalanine included. Only the CDR3 region is kept as DNA, spanning 39 bases read in frame from base 1. V drops 1 base and J drops 4 bases, leaving 8 bases in between. Recombination connected TRBV12-5 to TRBJ2-7; TRBD1 is perhaps the D gene, given 5 matching bases. The receptor's source is an older woman who had recovered from COVID-19. Sequences were obtained from peripheral blood. DNA sequence: TGTGCTAGTGGTTTGGAAGACAGTTACGAGCAGTACTTC. It translates to CASGLEDSYEQYF.